This note documents a single TCR beta chain sequence. Its specificity is unknown. Mismatch with germline at one junction end may stem from a read error. Germline lookup yields CDR1 LNHNV and CDR2 YYDKDF (reference sequence). The CDR3 has 15 amino acids. This sample stems from a study of blood T cells in healthy people across ages. Study overall: About one barcoded beta molecule per two T cells was the capture yield of template switching. Regarding the study as a whole: The unknown donor CMV status may have confounded expanded clonotype changes.

Primed by a sample-barcoded 5' primer and a J-beta primer mix, a second PCR proceeded for roughly 7 to 11 cycles. CDR3-containing paired-end reads numbering at least 2.5 million came from each sample. TCRdb independently ran MiXCR on the 5' RACE reads; one entry per CDR3 protein. In the table there are about 970,000 distinct CDR3 sequences, around 54% of which are singletons. Source material: blood. The chain has TRBV15 and TRBJ2-3, with D possibly being TRBD2 (6 bases). The TCR sequence derives from a woman between 55 and 75 years old in good health. The CDR3 region is CATSRGGPGTDTQYF. The DNA for the CDR3 is TGCGCCACCAGCAGAGGAGGGCCCGGCACAGATACGCAGTATTTT.